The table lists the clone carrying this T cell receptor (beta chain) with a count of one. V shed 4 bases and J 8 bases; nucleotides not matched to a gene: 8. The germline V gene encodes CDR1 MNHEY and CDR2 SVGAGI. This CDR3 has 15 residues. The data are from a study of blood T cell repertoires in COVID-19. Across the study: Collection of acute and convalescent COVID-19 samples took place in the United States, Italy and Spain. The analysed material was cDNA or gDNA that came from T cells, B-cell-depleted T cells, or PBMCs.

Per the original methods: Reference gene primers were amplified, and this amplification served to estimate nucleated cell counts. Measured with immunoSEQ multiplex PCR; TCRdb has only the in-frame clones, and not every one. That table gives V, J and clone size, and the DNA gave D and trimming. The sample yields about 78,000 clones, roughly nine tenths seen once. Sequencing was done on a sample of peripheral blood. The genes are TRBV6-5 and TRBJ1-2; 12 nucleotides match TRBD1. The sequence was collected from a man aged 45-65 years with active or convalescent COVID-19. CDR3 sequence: CASSFSGQGARGYTF. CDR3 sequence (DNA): TGTGCCAGCAGTTTCTCGGGACAGGGGGCGCGAGGCTACACCTTC.